This entry is about one TCR beta chain. What it recognizes is unknown. The assay, immunoSEQ v3.0, was run at survey level. Profiled with immunoSEQ multiplex PCR; TCRdb holds only in-frame clones, not every one. The repertoire holds under 30,000 clones, about 85% seen once, with 7% to 8% in the top ten. This sample was taken from a study of long-term antiretroviral therapy in people with HIV. Study-level results: Despite increasing after ART, diversity remained lower than that of transplant donor controls.

The starting material was unsorted PBMCs, obtained about 5 years before starting antiretroviral therapy. The clonotype was recovered from a man in his fifties with HIV.

This CDR3 reads CAWGTLWSQEYEQYF. The CDR3 nucleotides read TGTGCCTGGGGGACCCTCTGGTCACAGGAGTACGAGCAGTACTTC. V and J are TRBV30 and TRBJ2-7; D tentatively reads TRBD1 or TRBD2 (5 bases each). Germline CDR1 is GTSNPN and CDR2 is SVGIG (reference sequence). V lost 5 bases, J lost 4 bases, and 21 bases lay in between. This CDR3 contains 15 residues.